This T cell receptor beta chain was sequenced for a study of immune heterogeneity within non-small cell lung tumors. Study-wide findings and caveats: Within each patient, tumor sites shared identical dominant CDR3 beta clonotypes and also held site-unique high-frequency clones. Local T-cell clonality correlated moderately but significantly with local tumor mutational burden (R 0.3 to 0.4). Different patients shared few of their high-frequency T-cell receptor beta clonotypes.

V dropped 3 bases and J dropped 10 bases, with 12 bases sitting between them. The CDR3 has 12 amino acids. Note on this clonotype: Its matching antigen is unknown. A much larger clone lies one base from this, so it may be a read error.

TCR beta CDR3 was amplified by multiplex PCR, first round around 10 cycles, 32 V and 13 J primers. TCRdb reprocessed the multiplex PCR reads with MiXCR, giving one entry per CDR3 protein. The repertoire holds 10,000 to 15,000 distinct CDR3 sequences, with roughly 23% as singletons. Bulk tumor genomic DNA constituted the template, at around 600 ng per sample. Spaced far apart, several biopsies were taken from each primary tumor during surgery. Samples came from untreated patients having curative surgery for newly diagnosed non-small cell lung cancer. Sequencing was done on a sample of lung tumor tissue. The rearrangement links TRBV12-3 or TRBV12-4 to TRBJ1-1; D remains unclear. This clonotype was sampled from a man aged 50 to 60 with non-small cell lung cancer. This CDR3 is CASSLAGNRAFF. The CDR3 nucleotides read TGTGCCAGCAGTTTGGCGGGAAATAGAGCTTTCTTT.